This T cell receptor (beta chain) was identified in a study of ipilimumab plus nivolumab after autologous stem cell transplantation. Some clones are missing from TCRdb's copy, which holds only in-frame ones; the method was immunoSEQ multiplex PCR. The profile shows around 84,000 clones, 75% to 85% of them singletons. Findings and caveats of the study: Per the authors, repertoire, Treg and microbiota data justify further study.

This clone has a single count. Its specificity is not known. Germline loops: CDR1 SGHNT, CDR2 YYREEE (reference sequence). The CDR3 totals 16 residues. V dropped 4 bases and J dropped 5; count of bases not matched to a gene: 5. The sequence derives from a male donor with diffuse large B-cell lymphoma. Source: PBMCs, taken in a trial of ipilimumab plus nivolumab as post-transplant consolidation. The chain employs TRBV5-4 and TRBJ2-2; 13 bases match TRBD2. The CDR3 nucleotides read TGTGCCAGCAGCCTAGGGACTAGCGGGGTGACCGGGGAGCTGTTTTTT. It encodes CASSLGTSGVTGELFF.